The 8 T cell receptor beta chains listed next were all sequenced from one sample in a study of Ad26.COV2.S vaccination and SARS-CoV-2 variants. This sample's treatment: 15 to 20 received Ad26.COV2.S at low or high dose, single or two shots; about 5 received placebo; per-sample allocation not given. All samples were drawn on day 63, counting from the first vaccine or placebo injection. Assay: immunoSEQ multiplex PCR; the TCRdb copy retains only in-frame clones and omits some. This repertoire shows about 320,000 clones, around 85% found once; its top ten account for 2% to 2.5%. The sample consisted of peripheral blood, taken in a trial of Ad26.COV2.S vaccine versus placebo. The receptors derive from a person between 18 and 60 years old who received the Ad26.COV2.S COVID-19 vaccine or a placebo.

J is TRBJ2-3 and V is TRBV5-5; 11 nucleotides align to TRBD1. The CDR3 contains 14 residues. Looked up from germline, CDR1 is SGHKS and CDR2 is YYEKEE (reference sequence). V shed 4 bases, J shed 5 bases, and the junction held 3 bases outside the gene matches. This CDR3 reads CASSKGTGGDTQYF. The CDR3 coding sequence is TGTGCCAGCAGCAAGGGGACAGGGGGAGATACGCAGTATTTT. The full variable domain, in which reference TRBV5-5 and TRBJ2-3 provide the parts outside the CDR3, is DAGVTQSPTHLIKTRGQQVTLRCSPISGHKSVSWYQQVLGQGPQFIFQYYEKEERGRGNFPDRFSARQFPNYSSELNVNALLLGDSALYLCASSKGTGGDTQYFGPGTRLTVL.

This clone was picked up one time. This sequence joins TRBV11-3 and TRBJ2-5; 10 bases map to TRBD2. The CDR3 is made up of 15 amino acids. Per the germline V gene, CDR1 is SGHNT and CDR2 is YENEEA. J gave up 7 bases and V 2 bases, and 7 bases lay outside the gene matches. CDR3 coding DNA: TGTGCCAGCAGCTTAAGCGGGGGGGCCCAGGGGACCCAGTACTTC. As protein: CASSLSGGAQGTQYF.

The CDR3 bases are TGTGCCAGCAGCACATCCCCACGGGGAGGGGTAAATTCACCCCTCCACTTT. Translated, it gives CASSTSPRGGVNSPLHF. V gene TRBV9 combines with J gene TRBJ1-6; D is possibly TRBD1 (5 bases). Looked up from germline, CDR1 is SGDLS and CDR2 is YYNGEE. There are 17 residues in the CDR3. Trimming took off 4 bases at V and 7 bases at J, with 21 bases between the two ends. Drawing the rest from reference TRBV9 and TRBJ1-6, the complete variable domain is DSGVTQTPKHLITATGQRVTLRCSPRSGDLSVYWYQQSLDQGLQFLIQYYNGEERAKGNILERFSAQQFPDLHSELNLSSLELGDSALYFCASSTSPRGGVNSPLHFGNGTRLTVT.

The V and J genes are TRBV5-1 and TRBJ1-6, with 7 positions matching TRBD1. CDR1 is SGHRS, CDR2 YFSETQ, per germline. The CDR3 runs 16 residues. The junction had 8 bases not matched to a gene; V was cut back by 7 bases and J by 1 base. CDR3 sequence reads: CASALQGSSYNSPLHF. The CDR3 DNA follows: TGCGCCAGCGCACTACAGGGGAGTTCCTATAATTCACCCCTCCACTTT. The variable domain in full, with the rest retrieved from reference TRBV5-1 and TRBJ1-6, is KAGVTQTPRYLIKTRGQQVTLSCSPISGHRSVSWYQQTPGQGLQFLFEYFSETQRNKGNFPGRFSGRQFSNSRSEMNVSTLELGDSALYLCASALQGSSYNSPLHFGNGTRLTVT.

The genes are TRBV27 and TRBJ1-6; 9 bases fit TRBD1. The CDR3 runs 15 residues. Trimming removed 5 bases from V and 10 bases from J; junction bases left unmatched: 9. CDR1 MNHEY and CDR2 SMNVEV come from the germline V gene (reference sequence). CDR3 loop: CASSLLQGAGSPLHF. The CDR3, as DNA: TGTGCCAGCAGTCTCCTACAGGGGGCAGGATCACCCCTCCACTTT.

This clone turned up a few times. J is TRBJ1-4 and V is TRBV11-2, with a weak D call TRBD1 (6 bases). The germline gives CDR1 SGHAT, CDR2 FQNNGV. The CDR3 covers 16 residues. Trimming left V 4 bases short and J 8 bases short, with 20 bases between. DNA for the CDR3: TGTGCCAGCAGCTCAGCACGGGACACCTATACGGAAAAACTGTTTTTT. Translated, it gives CASSSARDTYTEKLFF.

The rearrangement uses TRBV28 and TRBJ2-3; the D gene is possibly TRBD2 (7 bases). Per the germline V gene, CDR1 is MDHEN and CDR2 is SYDVKM. This CDR3 has 13 amino acids. Trimming pared 7 bases from V and 6 bases from J, leaving 14 bases between. CDR3 amino acids: CASTTGGRDTQYF. The CDR3 DNA reads as TGTGCCAGCACCACGGGGGGCCGGGATACGCAGTATTTT.

The chain recombines TRBV2 with TRBJ2-7; D is tentatively TRBD1 or TRBD2 (5 bases each). The CDR3 loop spans 13 amino acids. Per the germline V gene, CDR1 is SNHLY and CDR2 is FYNNEI. The V and J ends lost 1 base and 7 bases respectively, with 11 bases between them. In nucleotides, the CDR3 is TGTGCCAGCAGTGAAGGTTGGGGCGGGGAGCAGTACTTC. This encodes CASSEGWGGEQYF.